Given below is one TCR beta chain in context. The data derive from a study of cytomegalovirus exposure and HLA in healthy donors. 13 Jbeta primers and 60 Vbeta primers were used for the PCR. Only in-frame clones appear in the TCRdb table, and some are missing; sequencing was by immunoSEQ multiplex PCR. This sample has 200,000 to 250,000 clones, with nearly 80% found just once. The V gene end was trimmed by 6 bases and the J gene end by 5 bases; junction bases not matched to a gene: 12. The CDR3 is 15 amino acids. CDR1 is SGHAT and CDR2 is FQDESV in the germline V gene (reference sequence). Sequenced material: PBMCs. The source is a young man in good health and CMV-seronegative. The chain combines TRBV11-1 with TRBJ1-1, with TRBD1 matching 7 bases. The CDR3, as DNA: TGTGCCAGCAGTCAACGACAGGGCCATCGGACTGAAGCTTTCTTT. It specifies CASSQRQGHRTEAFF.